These T cell receptor beta chains were read from a single sample in a study of neurological immune-mediated disorders. TCRdb re-called the 5' RACE reads through MiXCR, storing one row per CDR3 protein. The sample contains under 35,000 distinct CDR3 sequences, over 1.2% of which appear only once. The specimen was PBMCs. These receptor sequences come from a woman in her 30s with multiple sclerosis. Each CDR3 is given with its conserved first and last residue. Fields, in order: V gene, J gene, D gene, clone size, CDR3 DNA, CDR3 protein. A D gene is named only where the DNA matches it firmly. A clone size is listed for some rows: how often the clone was seen (once, few, many), or a class if it is expanded.

V gene: TRBV7-2; J gene: TRBJ2-7; D gene: .; clone size: many; CDR3 DNA: TGTGCCAGCAGCTTATCCCGGCGGGAAAGCTCCTACGAGCAGTACTTC; CDR3 protein: CASSLSRRESSYEQYF
V gene: TRBV29-1; J gene: TRBJ1-2; D gene: .; clone size: many; CDR3 DNA: TGCAGCGTTGAAGGGTTCTATGGCTACACCTTC; CDR3 protein: CSVEGFYGYTF
V gene: TRBV12-3/TRBV12-4; J gene: TRBJ2-2; D gene: .; clone size: many; CDR3 DNA: TGTGCCAGCAGTTACGACACCTACACCGGGGAGCTGTTTTTT; CDR3 protein: CASSYDTYTGELFF
V gene: TRBV20-1; J gene: TRBJ1-6; D gene: TRBD1; clone size: many; CDR3 DNA: TGCAGTGCTACCGACAGGGGGATTTCACCCCTCCACTTT; CDR3 protein: CSATDRGISPLHF
V gene: TRBV5-1; J gene: TRBJ1-1; D gene: .; clone size: many; CDR3 DNA: TGCGCCAGCAGCTTTGCCTGGCGGGGGAACACTGAAGCTTTCTTT; CDR3 protein: CASSFAWRGNTEAFF
V gene: TRBV12-3/TRBV12-4; J gene: TRBJ1-1; D gene: .; clone size: many; CDR3 DNA: TGTGCCAGCAGTGACCTAAAGTTCGCTGAAGCTTTCTTT; CDR3 protein: CASSDLKFAEAFF
V gene: TRBV5-5; J gene: TRBJ2-5; D gene: .; clone size: many; CDR3 DNA: TGTGCCAGCAGCCCTACAGGGTTAAAAGAGACCCAGTACTTC; CDR3 protein: CASSPTGLKETQYF
V gene: TRBV11-2; J gene: TRBJ2-3; D gene: .; clone size: many; CDR3 DNA: TGTGCCAGCAGCTTATACCAGGGACTCCCAAGCACAGATACGCAGTATTTT; CDR3 protein: CASSLYQGLPSTDTQYF
V gene: TRBV5-1; J gene: TRBJ1-4; D gene: .; clone size: many; CDR3 DNA: TGCGCCAGCAGCTTGAATGAAAAACTGTTTTTT; CDR3 protein: CASSLNEKLFF
V gene: TRBV5-1; J gene: TRBJ2-2; D gene: TRBD1; clone size: .; CDR3 DNA: TGCGCCAGCAGCTCTGGAGGCAGGGGGCTCGGGGAGCTGTTTTTT; CDR3 protein: CASSSGGRGLGELFF
V gene: TRBV7-2; J gene: TRBJ2-3; D gene: .; clone size: many; CDR3 DNA: TGTGCCAGCAGCTTATGGGGGCTTGGAGATACGCAGTATTTT; CDR3 protein: CASSLWGLGDTQYF
V gene: TRBV12-3/TRBV12-4; J gene: TRBJ1-3; D gene: .; clone size: many; CDR3 DNA: TGTGCCAGCAACTCGGGGGAGTCAAACTCTGGAAACACCATATATTTT; CDR3 protein: CASNSGESNSGNTIYF
V gene: TRBV3-1; J gene: TRBJ2-1; D gene: TRBD2; clone size: many; CDR3 DNA: TGTGCCAGCAGGAGCGGGGGGAGTAGCCATGAGCAGTTCTTC; CDR3 protein: CASRSGGSSHEQFF
V gene: TRBV5-5; J gene: TRBJ1-6; D gene: .; clone size: many; CDR3 DNA: TGTGCCAGCGGACTTATTCCGGCCTATAATTCACCCCTCCACTTT; CDR3 protein: CASGLIPAYNSPLHF
V gene: TRBV9; J gene: TRBJ2-7; D gene: TRBD2; clone size: many; CDR3 DNA: TGTGCCAGCAGCGTATCCGGGGGGACCTACGAGCAGTACTTC; CDR3 protein: CASSVSGGTYEQYF
V gene: TRBV5-5; J gene: TRBJ2-5; D gene: TRBD2; clone size: many; CDR3 DNA: TGTGCCAGCAGCTTGAGCGGGGGAGTAGGAGAGACCCAGTACTTC; CDR3 protein: CASSLSGGVGETQYF
V gene: TRBV14; J gene: TRBJ2-5; D gene: .; clone size: many; CDR3 DNA: TGTGCCAGCAGCCGCGGGGACATACTACAGGGGGAGACCCAGTACTTC; CDR3 protein: CASSRGDILQGETQYF
V gene: TRBV9; J gene: TRBJ2-7; D gene: .; clone size: medium-sized; CDR3 DNA: TGTGCCAGCAGCGGGAGGACAAGTTCCTACGAGCAGTACTTC; CDR3 protein: CASSGRTSSYEQYF
V gene: TRBV27; J gene: TRBJ2-7; D gene: .; clone size: many; CDR3 DNA: TGTGCCAGCGGACTTGGACCGACCTACGAGCAGTACTTC; CDR3 protein: CASGLGPTYEQYF
V gene: TRBV7-8; J gene: TRBJ1-1; D gene: .; clone size: many; CDR3 DNA: TGTGCCAGCAGCTTAGATGGGACTCTAGTCACTGAAGCTTTCTTT; CDR3 protein: CASSLDGTLVTEAFF
V gene: TRBV20-1; J gene: TRBJ2-5; D gene: TRBD2; clone size: many; CDR3 DNA: TGCAGTGCTAGTAATTTCGGGCGGGGGGGCCACGAGACCCAGTACTTC; CDR3 protein: CSASNFGRGGHETQYF
V gene: TRBV5-6; J gene: TRBJ2-3; D gene: .; clone size: many; CDR3 DNA: TGTGCCAGCCGCCGTTTAGGGACCGATACGCAGTATTTT; CDR3 protein: CASRRLGTDTQYF
V gene: TRBV11-2; J gene: TRBJ2-1; D gene: .; clone size: many; CDR3 DNA: TGTGCCAGCAGCGTGGGGGCTAGCGATGGCAATGAGCAGTTCTTC; CDR3 protein: CASSVGASDGNEQFF
V gene: TRBV10-2; J gene: TRBJ1-5; D gene: .; clone size: few; CDR3 DNA: TGCGCCAGCAGTGGGGGGGGCAGAAATCAGCCCCAGCATTTT; CDR3 protein: CASSGGGRNQPQHF
V gene: TRBV7-2; J gene: TRBJ2-3; D gene: .; clone size: many; CDR3 DNA: TGTGCCAGCAGCCTCTCCGCGGGCGCAAATACGCAGTATTTT; CDR3 protein: CASSLSAGANTQYF
V gene: TRBV5-1; J gene: TRBJ2-1; D gene: TRBD1; clone size: many; CDR3 DNA: TGCGCCAGCAGCTCGCCCGGACAGGGGGACAATGAGCAGTTCTTC; CDR3 protein: CASSSPGQGDNEQFF
V gene: TRBV5-1; J gene: TRBJ2-6; D gene: .; clone size: many; CDR3 DNA: TGCGCCAGCAGAAGGACGGGTGGAAGCTCTGGGGCCAACGTCCTGACTTTC; CDR3 protein: CASRRTGGSSGANVLTF
V gene: TRBV27; J gene: TRBJ1-4; D gene: TRBD1; clone size: medium-sized; CDR3 DNA: TGTGCCAGCAGTACTCGGACAGGCTTTAATGAAAAACTGTTTTTT; CDR3 protein: CASSTRTGFNEKLFF
V gene: TRBV6-6; J gene: TRBJ2-7; D gene: .; clone size: many; CDR3 DNA: TGTGCCAGCAGTTACCCTGGATACGAGCAGTACTTC; CDR3 protein: CASSYPGYEQYF
V gene: TRBV7-2; J gene: TRBJ2-7; D gene: .; clone size: many; CDR3 DNA: TGTGCCAGCAGCGCCTACTACGAGCAGTACTTC; CDR3 protein: CASSAYYEQYF
V gene: TRBV7-8; J gene: TRBJ1-1; D gene: .; clone size: many; CDR3 DNA: TGTGCCAGCAGCTTTAGTTTCGGGAAGAACACTGAAGCTTTCTTT; CDR3 protein: CASSFSFGKNTEAFF
V gene: TRBV15; J gene: TRBJ1-1; D gene: TRBD1; clone size: many; CDR3 DNA: TGTGCCACCGACCGGACAGGGGTTCCCAACACTGAAGCTTTCTTT; CDR3 protein: CATDRTGVPNTEAFF
V gene: TRBV5-1; J gene: TRBJ2-5; D gene: TRBD1; clone size: many; CDR3 DNA: TGCGCCAGCAGCTTGGGACAGGGGCGACTGGAGACCCAGTACTTC; CDR3 protein: CASSLGQGRLETQYF
V gene: TRBV5-1; J gene: TRBJ2-5; D gene: .; clone size: many; CDR3 DNA: TGCGCCAGCAGCTTGGCCTTGGAGACCCAGTACTTC; CDR3 protein: CASSLALETQYF
V gene: TRBV20-1; J gene: TRBJ1-1; D gene: .; clone size: many; CDR3 DNA: TGCAGTGCTATCGTCGGGGCTGAAGCTTTCTTT; CDR3 protein: CSAIVGAEAFF
V gene: TRBV5-1; J gene: TRBJ2-7; D gene: TRBD2; clone size: many; CDR3 DNA: TGCGCCAGCAGCTTGGCGGGAGGGACAAACTACGAGCAGTACTTC; CDR3 protein: CASSLAGGTNYEQYF
V gene: TRBV21-1; J gene: TRBJ2-3; D gene: .; clone size: many; CDR3 DNA: TGTGCCAGCAGCGCCCGTGGAGCGGGGGGCAGCACAGATACGCAGTATTTT; CDR3 protein: CASSARGAGGSTDTQYF
V gene: TRBV29-1; J gene: TRBJ1-2; D gene: TRBD1; clone size: many; CDR3 DNA: TGCAGCGTTCCTAGGTTGGAGGGACAGATATTC; CDR3 protein: CSVPRLEGQIF
V gene: TRBV7-2; J gene: TRBJ2-3; D gene: TRBD2; clone size: many; CDR3 DNA: TGTGCCAGCAGCTTCGGCGGGGGGGGCACAGATACGCAGTATTTT; CDR3 protein: CASSFGGGGTDTQYF
V gene: TRBV20-1; J gene: TRBJ2-7; D gene: TRBD1; clone size: many; CDR3 DNA: TGCAGTGCTAGGAGGCCGGGACAGGGGGCGTACGAGCAGTACTTC; CDR3 protein: CSARRPGQGAYEQYF
V gene: TRBV20-1; J gene: TRBJ2-1; D gene: TRBD1; clone size: many; CDR3 DNA: TGCAGTGCTTCAGGGGGCTTGGACAATGAGCAGTTCTTC; CDR3 protein: CSASGGLDNEQFF
V gene: TRBV6-6; J gene: TRBJ1-1; D gene: TRBD1; clone size: many; CDR3 DNA: TGTGCCAGCAGTTACTCGCCGGGACAGGGATCCGAAGCTTTCTTT; CDR3 protein: CASSYSPGQGSEAFF
V gene: TRBV7-2; J gene: TRBJ2-7; D gene: .; clone size: many; CDR3 DNA: TGTGCCAGCAGCTTCCGCGGGAAGTACGAGCAGTACTTC; CDR3 protein: CASSFRGKYEQYF
V gene: TRBV7-3; J gene: TRBJ2-3; D gene: TRBD2; clone size: many; CDR3 DNA: TGTGCCAGCAGCCAAACTAGCGGCGGCACAGATACGCAGTATTTT; CDR3 protein: CASSQTSGGTDTQYF
V gene: TRBV16; J gene: TRBJ2-7; D gene: .; clone size: few; CDR3 DNA: TGTGCCAGCAGCCGTCGCTCCTACGAGCAGTACTTC; CDR3 protein: CASSRRSYEQYF
V gene: TRBV9; J gene: TRBJ2-1; D gene: TRBD1; clone size: medium-sized; CDR3 DNA: TGTGCCAGCAGCGTAGTCGACAGGGAAAATGAGCAGTTCTTC; CDR3 protein: CASSVVDRENEQFF
V gene: TRBV10-3; J gene: TRBJ2-3; D gene: TRBD2; clone size: many; CDR3 DNA: TGTGCCATCAGTGAGTCAGCGGGGGGGAGAGATACGCAGTATTTT; CDR3 protein: CAISESAGGRDTQYF
V gene: TRBV5-4; J gene: TRBJ1-2; D gene: TRBD1; clone size: many; CDR3 DNA: TGTGCCAGCAGCTTCCAGGGGGCGAACGGCTACACCTTC; CDR3 protein: CASSFQGANGYTF
V gene: TRBV9; J gene: TRBJ1-1; D gene: .; clone size: many; CDR3 DNA: TGTGCCAGCAGCGTAGTCACGAACACTGAAGCTTTCTTT; CDR3 protein: CASSVVTNTEAFF
V gene: TRBV6-5; J gene: TRBJ1-4; D gene: .; clone size: many; CDR3 DNA: TGTGCCAGCACCTCAACCTCGGGGGTAATTCAGGGACTGTTTTTT; CDR3 protein: CASTSTSGVIQGLFF
V gene: TRBV5-8; J gene: TRBJ1-4; D gene: .; clone size: many; CDR3 DNA: TGTGCCAGCAGCGAGGAGGGACTGGACAATGAAAAACTGTTTTTT; CDR3 protein: CASSEEGLDNEKLFF
V gene: TRBV5-1; J gene: TRBJ2-3; D gene: .; clone size: .; CDR3 DNA: TGCGCCAGCAGCTTGATAACCCTTGGGCTCACAGATACGCAGTATTTT; CDR3 protein: CASSLITLGLTDTQYF
V gene: TRBV12-3/TRBV12-4; J gene: TRBJ2-5; D gene: .; clone size: many; CDR3 DNA: TGTGCCAGCAGCCTGTATGGGCGAGAGACCCAGTACTTC; CDR3 protein: CASSLYGRETQYF
V gene: TRBV20-1; J gene: TRBJ2-3; D gene: .; clone size: few; CDR3 DNA: TGCAGTGCCCAAATCGTTAGCACAGATACGCAGTATTTT; CDR3 protein: CSAQIVSTDTQYF
V gene: TRBV11-2; J gene: TRBJ1-2; D gene: .; clone size: many; CDR3 DNA: TGTGCCAGCAGCTTAGCCGTCGGGTCGTATGGCTACACCTTC; CDR3 protein: CASSLAVGSYGYTF
V gene: TRBV5-1; J gene: TRBJ1-6; D gene: TRBD1; clone size: many; CDR3 DNA: TGCGCCAGCAGCGCCGCCGGGACAGGGGGAGATTCACCCCTCCACTTT; CDR3 protein: CASSAAGTGGDSPLHF
V gene: TRBV5-1; J gene: TRBJ2-2; D gene: .; clone size: many; CDR3 DNA: TGCGCCAGCAGCTTGGCCGCAGGGCAGAACACCGGGGAGCTGTTTTTT; CDR3 protein: CASSLAAGQNTGELFF